This TCR beta chain was profiled in a study of cytomegalovirus exposure and HLA in healthy donors. Background on the study: There were approximately 400 genotyped donors. Of these, 81% fell in the genetic ancestry cluster associated with self-reported Caucasian donors.

The germline gives CDR1 SGHDN, CDR2 FVKESK. This CDR3 is 16 amino acids long. The trim removed 3 bases at V and 10 bases at J, leaving 17 bases unmatched. This clone has just one count. With 60 Vbeta and 13 Jbeta primers, the PCR was carried out. The data were produced by immunoSEQ multiplex PCR, yet TCRdb's version contains in-frame clones alone and is incomplete. The sample records some 200,000 clones, over 70% being singletons. The clonotype was recovered from a woman aged 60 to 75 in good health and CMV-seropositive. The sequenced material came from PBMCs. The gene calls are TRBV14 and TRBJ1-1; the match to TRBD1 covers 7 bases. In nucleotides, the CDR3 is TGTGCCAGCAGCCATAATTTGCCCCGGACAGGAGGGAGAGCTTTCTTT. This encodes CASSHNLPRTGGRAFF.